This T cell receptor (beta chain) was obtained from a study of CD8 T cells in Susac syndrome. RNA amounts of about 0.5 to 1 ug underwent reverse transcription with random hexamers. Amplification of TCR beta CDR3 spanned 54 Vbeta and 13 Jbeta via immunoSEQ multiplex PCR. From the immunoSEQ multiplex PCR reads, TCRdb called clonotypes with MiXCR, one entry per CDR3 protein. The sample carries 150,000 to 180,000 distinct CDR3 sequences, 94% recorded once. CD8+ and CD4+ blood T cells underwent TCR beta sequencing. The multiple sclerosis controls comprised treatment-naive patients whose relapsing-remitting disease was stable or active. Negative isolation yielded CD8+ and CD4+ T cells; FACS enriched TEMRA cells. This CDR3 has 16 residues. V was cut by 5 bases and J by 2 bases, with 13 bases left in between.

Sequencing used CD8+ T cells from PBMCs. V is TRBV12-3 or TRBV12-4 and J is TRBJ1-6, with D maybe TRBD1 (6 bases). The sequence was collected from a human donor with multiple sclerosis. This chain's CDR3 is CASSLPGQPYNSPLHF. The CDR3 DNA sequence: TGTGCCAGCAGTCTACCGGGACAACCCTATAATTCACCCCTCCACTTT.